This T cell receptor beta chain was retrieved from a study of T cells in Graves' hyperthyroidism and ophthalmopathy. Germline-derived CDR1 and CDR2 are SGHTA and FQGTGA. V lost 1 base and J 5 bases, leaving 8 bases between the germline ends. This CDR3 region has 13 residues. Among ophthalmopathy patients, the Clinical Activity Score reached at least 3, the NOSPECS grade reached at least 4, and duration remained under 3 months. This clonotype was seen more than once but under ten times. TCR beta CDR3 sequences were amplified from RNA transcripts. In the first-round RT-PCR of the TCR CDR3, the HTBI primer set was used. TCRdb independently ran MiXCR on the multiplex PCR reads; one entry per CDR3 protein. This table has around 570,000 distinct CDR3 sequences, approximately 20% appearing once.

Sequencing input: blood. This receptor was obtained from a man in his forties with Graves' ophthalmopathy. The rearrangement uses TRBV7-3 and TRBJ2-5; possible D gene TRBD1, 5 bases. The CDR3 DNA reads TGTGCCAGCAGCTTAAGACCAGGGGAGACCCAGTACTTC. Amino acid sequence: CASSLRPGETQYF.